This TCR beta chain was documented in a study of shared clonotypes between healthy human individuals. Clones were sequenced by immunoSEQ multiplex PCR, and TCRdb holds only the in-frame ones, with some missing. The sample has about 1 million clones, around 76% seen once. The CDR3 extends over 14 amino acids. The germline V and J ends were trimmed by 2 bases and 5 bases, with 13 bases remaining between them. Germline V gene lookup returns CDR1 KGHSH and CDR2 LQKENI. Input material: memory CD4+ T cells sorted from blood. The subset here: CD45RA-negative fraction. This clonotype originated in a man between 18 and 35 years old in good health. This chain links TRBV18 with TRBJ2-7; D gene uncertain. The CDR3 is CASSPDPASHEQYF. CDR3 bases: TGTGCCAGCTCACCAGACCCCGCAAGTCACGAGCAGTACTTC.